This entry concerns a single T cell receptor (beta chain). The antigen remains undetermined. Sequencing was performed with immunoSEQ multiplex PCR; in TCRdb, only in-frame clones are kept and a portion is missing. The table has 130,000 or so clones, 80% to 90% seen once. The CDR3 is made up of 17 amino acids. J lost 2 bases, V lost 0 bases, and 9 bases had no gene match. Germline V lookup: CDR1 PRHDT, CDR2 FYEKMQ (reference sequence). The sample originates from a study of T cell responses to AZD1222 COVID-19 vaccine. General observations from the study: Nearly half of unique spike-specific TCRs reportedly avoided B.1.351 and B.1.1.7 mutated regions. At baseline, seropositivity was found in only six AZD1222 recipients.

This sequence originates from an adult in good health. This chain joins TRBV13 and TRBJ2-7; 8 nucleotides line up with TRBD2. Sequencing used peripheral blood, obtained on day 0 of AZD1222 vaccination. CDR3 amino acids: CASSLGVPSGGTYEQYF. The CDR3 coding sequence is TGTGCCAGCAGCTTAGGGGTCCCCAGCGGGGGTACCTACGAGCAGTACTTC.